The rows below give T cell receptor beta chains drawn from one sample of a study of tumor and adjacent non-tumor tissue in lung cancer. TCRdb analysed the multiplex PCR reads with MiXCR anew, one entry per CDR3 protein. The sample contains some 100,000 distinct CDR3 sequences, over 55% of which appear only once. Sequenced material: distant non-tumor lung tissue. The receptors derive from a man younger than 40 with non-small cell lung cancer. CDR3s include the opening cysteine and the closing phenylalanine or tryptophan. The D gene is left open where the match is weak. Clone size is shown for a subset of rows, as once, few, many or a class of expanded clone.

cdr3_nt,cdr3_aa,v_call,j_call,clone_size,d_call
TGTGCCACCACTGACGGGACGGAAAGTGGTGGCTACACCTTC,CATTDGTESGGYTF,TRBV24-1,TRBJ1-2,-,-
TGTACTAGCACTAACCTAGCGGGAGCGAGCGAGCAGTACTTC,CTSTNLAGASEQYF,TRBV6-2/TRBV6-3,TRBJ2-7,-,TRBD2
TGTGCCAGCAGCTCCCGGGGCAGAGTAGACACCAGGGGGCTGTTTTTT,CASSSRGRVDTRGLFF,TRBV11-3,TRBJ2-2,-,-
TGTGCCAGCAGCTTGGAGGCTAGCGGGAGGGCCAATGCTAGAAACATTCAGTACTTC,CASSLEASGRANARNIQYF,TRBV5-8,TRBJ2-4,few,TRBD2
TGTGCCAGCAGTGACACTAGCGGGGGGGCCACAGATACGAAGTATTTT,CASSDTSGGATDTKYF,TRBV6-4,TRBJ2-3,-,TRBD2
TGCGCCAGCTGCCCAAGCGGGGACCGCACAGATACGCAGTATTTT,CASCPSGDRTDTQYF,TRBV4-3,TRBJ2-3,-,TRBD2
TGCAGCGTGGGGAGAGGCAGAAACACAGATACGCAGTATTTT,CSVGRGRNTDTQYF,TRBV29-1,TRBJ2-3,many,-
TGCAGCATTACGACTTGCGGGGGGCACACAGATATGCAGTATTTT,CSITTCGGHTDMQYF,TRBV29-1,TRBJ2-3,-,TRBD2
TGCGCCAGCAACTGGGGGGGCTCCTACAATGAGCAGTCCTTC,CASNWGGSYNEQSF,TRBV5-1,TRBJ2-1,-,-
TGTGACACCCAAAGCGGGAGTCGAGATGAGCAGTTCTTC,CDTQSGSRDEQFF,TRBV24-1,TRBJ2-1,-,TRBD2
TGTGCCAGCAGCAGGACTAGCGGGAGGCAATCCTACGAGCAGTACTTC,CASSRTSGRQSYEQYF,TRBV11-2,TRBJ2-7,medium-sized,TRBD2
TGCGCCAGCAGCGAACCTATGAACACTGAAGCTTTCTTT,CASSEPMNTEAFF,TRBV5-1,TRBJ1-1,-,-
TGTGCCAACATTCCTAGCGGAAGGGCCGTTTGGGAGCAGTTCTTC,CANIPSGRAVWEQFF,TRBV12-3/TRBV12-4,TRBJ2-1,-,TRBD2
TGTGCCAGCAGTTTAGATATGGCGGGGAACACTGAAGCTTTCTTT,CASSLDMAGNTEAFF,TRBV12-3/TRBV12-4,TRBJ1-1,many,-
TGTGTCAGCAGGGGGATTAGCGACACAGATACGCAGTATTTT,CVSRGISDTDTQYF,TRBV11-2,TRBJ2-3,-,TRBD1
TGCAGTGCCACGATGACTAGCGGGAATACCGATGAGCAGTTCTTC,CSATMTSGNTDEQFF,TRBV20-1,TRBJ2-1,-,TRBD2
TGTGCCAGCAGCCGGGCTTACAGCGGGGGCGGCACAGATACGCAGTATTTT,CASSRAYSGGGTDTQYF,TRBV11-3,TRBJ2-3,many,TRBD2
TGTGCCAGCAGAAGCGGGAGAAGCACAGATACGCAGTATTTT,CASRSGRSTDTQYF,TRBV5-4,TRBJ2-3,many,TRBD2
TGTGACAGCAGACTCGATTCAGCGGGGGGTCCCTACGAGCAGTACTTC,CDSRLDSAGGPYEQYF,TRBV11-2,TRBJ2-7,-,TRBD2
TGTGCCAGCAGCTTAGGCGGCTTTAACACTGAAGCTTTCTTT,CASSLGGFNTEAFF,TRBV7-2,TRBJ1-1,-,-
TGTGCCAGCATTTCCGACACGGTGAACACTGAAGCTTTCTTT,CASISDTVNTEAFF,TRBV6-2/TRBV6-3,TRBJ1-1,-,-
TGTGCCAACAGTTTATGGACGGGAGTAACGAACACCAGGGAGCTGTTGTTT,CANSLWTGVTNTRELLF,TRBV12-3/TRBV12-4,TRBJ2-2,-,-
TGTGCCAGCAGCCACCGGGCCCTATACCAGGAGACCCAGTACTTC,CASSHRALYQETQYF,TRBV11-2,TRBJ2-5,few,-
TGTGCCAGCAGCTCAGACCCCATGGGTGAAAAACTGTTTTTT,CASSSDPMGEKLFF,TRBV21-1,TRBJ1-4,-,-
TGCAGCGGGGGGGGTTTACACACAGATACGCAGTATTTT,CSGGGLHTDTQYF,TRBV29-1,TRBJ2-3,-,TRBD2
TGTGCCAGCAGCTTAGAGGGGGGGCTGAACACAAATACACAGTATTTT,CASSLEGGLNTNTQYF,TRBV11-3,TRBJ2-3,once,-
TGCAGTGTTCCCGACGGGGGTAAAAACAATCAGTACTTC,CSVPDGGKNNQYF,TRBV20-1,TRBJ2-4,-,-
TGTGCCAGCAGCTGGGACATGGGAACCGGGGAGCTGTTTTTT,CASSWDMGTGELFF,TRBV11-2,TRBJ2-2,medium-sized,-
TGTGCCAGTAGCCCCGGGACTAGCGGCACCCGGGAGCTGTTTTTT,CASSPGTSGTRELFF,TRBV5-4,TRBJ2-2,-,TRBD2
TGCAGTGCTTACATGGAATCGTACGAGCAGTACTTC,CSAYMESYEQYF,TRBV20-1,TRBJ2-7,-,-
TGTGCCAGCAGCCATCTCCTAGCGGGAAATGACAATGAGCAGTTCTTC,CASSHLLAGNDNEQFF,TRBV11-2,TRBJ2-1,large,TRBD2
TGCAGTGCAAAGACGACCGGCTATGCCTACACCTTC,CSAKTTGYAYTF,TRBV20-1,TRBJ1-2,-,-
TGTACCAGCAGCCTATTAGGACTCAGCACAGATACGCAGTATTTT,CTSSLLGLSTDTQYF,TRBV11-2,TRBJ2-3,-,-
TGCGCCAGTAGCTTGGCCCCGCTAGCGGGAGGGTACAGTGAGCAGTTCTTC,CASSLAPLAGGYSEQFF,TRBV5-1,TRBJ2-1,-,TRBD2
TGTGTCAGCACCCGGACTGGCGGGGGGGCCGGTAATAAGCAGTTCTTC,CVSTRTGGGAGNKQFF,TRBV12-3/TRBV12-4,TRBJ2-1,-,TRBD2
TGCAGCGCTAGTGTCGCCGGGGAGCTGTTTTTT,CSASVAGELFF,TRBV29-1,TRBJ2-2,many,-
TGTGCCAGCAGCATGACAGGGTCGGTGGGCCACGAGCAGTACTTT,CASSMTGSVGHEQYF,TRBV7-8,TRBJ2-7,-,TRBD1
TGTGCCACCAGTGATCCACGGACTTCCCCACATCGGGAGCAGTTCTTC,CATSDPRTSPHREQFF,TRBV24-1,TRBJ2-1,few,-
TGTGCCAGCAGTTACAGGGAATACAATGAGCAGTTCTTC,CASSYREYNEQFF,TRBV12-3/TRBV12-4,TRBJ2-1,many,-
TGTGTCACCAGCCCTACGGGACAGGCCACAGATACGCAGTATTTT,CVTSPTGQATDTQYF,TRBV11-2,TRBJ2-3,-,TRBD1
TGTGTCAGCAGCCAAGACAGGACAAGCGGGGCCCTGAACACCGGGGAGCTGTTTTTT,CVSSQDRTSGALNTGELFF,TRBV4-2,TRBJ2-2,-,-
TGTGCCAGCAGAAGGGGAAACTTACAGGGGAATGAGCAGTTCTTC,CASRRGNLQGNEQFF,TRBV12-3/TRBV12-4,TRBJ2-1,-,TRBD1
TGTGCCAGCAGCTTAGACAGCGGGGATCAGCCCCAGCATTTT,CASSLDSGDQPQHF,TRBV12-3/TRBV12-4,TRBJ1-5,-,-
TGTGCTAGCAGTTTCACAGGGGGCTATGGCTACGCCTTC,CASSFTGGYGYAF,TRBV12-3/TRBV12-4,TRBJ1-2,-,TRBD1
TGTGCCAGCAGTTTAGGCGCGGAGTTCGCAGATACGCAGTATTTT,CASSLGAEFADTQYF,TRBV11-2,TRBJ2-3,-,-
TGTGTCAGCAACGAGGGGCAGACGAACACCGGGAAGCTGTTTTTT,CVSNEGQTNTGKLFF,TRBV2,TRBJ2-2,-,-
TGTGCCAGCAGCTCCCAGACTAGATCAGCAGATACGCAGTATTTT,CASSSQTRSADTQYF,TRBV7-2,TRBJ2-3,-,-
TGCGCCAGCAGCCAAGAGGGAGTGGGCACAGATACGCAGTATTTT,CASSQEGVGTDTQYF,TRBV4-1,TRBJ2-3,many,-